Only one count was recorded for the clone carrying this TCR beta chain. Its antigen is still unknown. The PCR used 60 Vbeta and 13 Jbeta primers. Using immunoSEQ multiplex PCR, the repertoire was profiled, and TCRdb retains in-frame clones only, with some absent. The table has 170,000 or so clones, approximately 86% seen once; the top ten hold under 2.5%. This entry belongs to a study of cytomegalovirus exposure and HLA in healthy donors. General study findings and limits: With later analysis, a missense DCLRE1C variant became linked to TCR beta V- and J-gene trimming. Among CMV-associated TCR beta chains, most appeared HLA-restricted in a later analysis.

Germline trimming cut 3 bases from V and 6 bases from J; bases unmatched to any gene: 7. The V gene's germline CDR1 is WNHNN and CDR2 SYGVQD (reference sequence). The CDR3 is 16 amino acids. This chain uses TRBV10-1 with TRBJ2-2; 10 bases map to TRBD2. Sequenced input: PBMCs. This sequence was found in a woman between 18 and 30 years old in good health and CMV-seronegative. CDR3 coding DNA: TGCGCCAGCAGTGATGAGCGGGAGGGGCGAGCCGGGGAGCTGTTTTTT. This codes for CASSDEREGRAGELFF.